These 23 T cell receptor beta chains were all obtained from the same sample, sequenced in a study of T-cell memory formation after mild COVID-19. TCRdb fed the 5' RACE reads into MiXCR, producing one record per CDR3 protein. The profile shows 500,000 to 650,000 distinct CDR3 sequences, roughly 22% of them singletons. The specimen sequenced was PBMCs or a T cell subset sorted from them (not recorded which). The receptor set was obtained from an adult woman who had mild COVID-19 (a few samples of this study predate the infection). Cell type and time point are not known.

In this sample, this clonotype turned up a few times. CDR3 bases: TGTGCCAGCAGACGGACTAACTACGAGCAGTACTTC. Amino acid sequence: CASRRTNYEQYF. This chain joins TRBV6-5 and TRBJ2-7, with a tentative D call TRBD2 (6 bases). Germline CDR1 MNHEY, CDR2 SVGAGI. This CDR3 is 12 amino acids long. V gave up 6 bases and J gave up 3 bases, with 9 bases separating them.

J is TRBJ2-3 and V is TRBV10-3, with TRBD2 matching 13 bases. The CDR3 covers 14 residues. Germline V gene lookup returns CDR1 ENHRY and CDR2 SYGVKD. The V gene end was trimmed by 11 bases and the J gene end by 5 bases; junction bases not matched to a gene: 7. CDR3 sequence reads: CAATSGRAGDTQYF. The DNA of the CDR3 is TGTGCCGCTACTAGCGGGAGGGCCGGAGATACGCAGTATTTT.

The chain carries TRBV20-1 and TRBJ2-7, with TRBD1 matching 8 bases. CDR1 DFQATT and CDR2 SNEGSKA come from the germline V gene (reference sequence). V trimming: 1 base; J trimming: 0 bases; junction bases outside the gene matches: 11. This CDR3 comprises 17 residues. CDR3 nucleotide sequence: TGCAGTGCTAGAGGTTATCCGACAGGGGCAAGCTCCTACGAGCAGTACTTC. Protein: CSARGYPTGASSYEQYF.

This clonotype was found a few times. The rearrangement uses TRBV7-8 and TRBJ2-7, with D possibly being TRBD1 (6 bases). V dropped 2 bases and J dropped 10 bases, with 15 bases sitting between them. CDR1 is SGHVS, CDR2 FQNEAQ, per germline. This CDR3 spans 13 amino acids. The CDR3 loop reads CASSLSPRGHQYF. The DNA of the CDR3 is TGTGCCAGCAGCTTAAGCCCCAGGGGCCACCAGTACTTC. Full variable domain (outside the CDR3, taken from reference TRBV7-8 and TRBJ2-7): GAGVSQSPRYKVAKRGQDVALRCDPISGHVSLFWYQQALGQGPEFLTYFQNEAQLDKSGLPSDRFFAERPEGSVSTLKIQRTQQEDSAVYLCASSLSPRGHQYFGPGTRLTVT.

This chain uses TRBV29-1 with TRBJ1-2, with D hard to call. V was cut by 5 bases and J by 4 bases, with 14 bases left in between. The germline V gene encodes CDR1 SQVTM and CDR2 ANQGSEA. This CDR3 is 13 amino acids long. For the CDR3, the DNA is TGCAGCGTTCCTACGGACGAAATCTATGGCTACACCTTC. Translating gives CSVPTDEIYGYTF.

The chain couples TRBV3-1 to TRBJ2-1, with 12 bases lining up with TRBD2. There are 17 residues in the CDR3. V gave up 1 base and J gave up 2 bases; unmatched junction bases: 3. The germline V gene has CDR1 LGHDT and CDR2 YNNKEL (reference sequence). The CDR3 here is CASSQGASGGAYNEQFF. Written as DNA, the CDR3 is TGTGCCAGCAGCCAAGGAGCTAGCGGGGGGGCCTACAATGAGCAGTTCTTC.

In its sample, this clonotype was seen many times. Here the CDR3 DNA reads TGCAGCGTTGTGTTTGAGAGCTACGAGCAGTACTTC. Translation gives CSVVFESYEQYF. The chain combines TRBV29-1 with TRBJ2-7; D is undetermined. This CDR3 spans 12 amino acids. Trimming pared 4 bases from V and 3 bases from J, leaving 10 bases between. Germline CDR1 SQVTM, CDR2 ANQGSEA.

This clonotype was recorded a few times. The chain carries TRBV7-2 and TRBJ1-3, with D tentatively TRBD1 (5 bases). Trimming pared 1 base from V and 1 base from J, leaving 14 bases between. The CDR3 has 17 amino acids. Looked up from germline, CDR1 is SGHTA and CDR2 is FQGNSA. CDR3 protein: CASSLVILSGSGNTIYF. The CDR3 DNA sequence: TGTGCCAGCAGCTTAGTTATCCTCTCAGGGTCTGGAAACACCATATATTTT.

CDR3 in DNA: TGTGCCTGGAGTGTTGACTCCTACGAGCAGTACTTC. Its protein is CAWSVDSYEQYF. This sequence joins TRBV30 and TRBJ2-7; D gene unclear. The CDR3 sequence is 12 residues long. V dropped 0 bases and J dropped 0 bases, with 3 bases sitting between them. The V gene's germline CDR1 is GTSNPN and CDR2 SVGIG (reference sequence). The variable domain in full, with the rest retrieved from reference TRBV30 and TRBJ2-7, is SQTIHQWPATLVQPVGSPLSLECTVEGTSNPNLYWYRQAAGRGLQLLFYSVGIGQISSEVPQNLSASRPQDRQFILSSKKLLLSDSGFYLCAWSVDSYEQYFGPGTRLTVT.

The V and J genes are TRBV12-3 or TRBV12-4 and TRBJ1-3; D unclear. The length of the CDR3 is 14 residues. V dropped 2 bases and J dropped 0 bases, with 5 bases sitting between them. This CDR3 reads CASSLSSSGNTIYF. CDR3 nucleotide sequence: TGTGCCAGCAGTTTATCGAGCTCTGGAAACACCATATATTTT.

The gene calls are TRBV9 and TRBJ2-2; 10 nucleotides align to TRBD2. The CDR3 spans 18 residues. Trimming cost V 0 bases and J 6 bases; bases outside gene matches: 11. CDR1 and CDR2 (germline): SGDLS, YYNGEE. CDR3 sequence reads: CASSVERAGGPASGELFF. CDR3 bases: TGTGCCAGCAGCGTAGAGCGAGCGGGAGGGCCCGCCTCCGGGGAGCTGTTTTTT.

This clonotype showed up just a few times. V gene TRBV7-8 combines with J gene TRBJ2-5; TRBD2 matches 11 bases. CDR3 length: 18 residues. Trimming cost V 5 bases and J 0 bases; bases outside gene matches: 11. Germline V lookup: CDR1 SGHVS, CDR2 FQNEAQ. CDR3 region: CASSPGVSGGVYQETQYF. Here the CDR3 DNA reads TGTGCCAGCAGCCCTGGGGTTAGCGGGGGGGTCTACCAAGAGACCCAGTACTTC.

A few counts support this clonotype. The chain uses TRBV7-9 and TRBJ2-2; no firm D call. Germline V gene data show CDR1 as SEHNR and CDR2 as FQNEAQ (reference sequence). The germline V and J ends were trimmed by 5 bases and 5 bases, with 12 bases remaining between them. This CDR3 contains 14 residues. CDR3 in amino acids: CASSPFSGTGELFF. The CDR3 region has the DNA TGTGCCAGCAGCCCCTTTTCCGGGACCGGGGAGCTGTTTTTT. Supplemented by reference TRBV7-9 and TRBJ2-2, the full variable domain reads DTGVSQNPRHKITKRGQNVTFRCDPISEHNRLYWYRQTLGQGPEFLTYFQNEAQLEKSRLLSDRFSAERPKGSFSTLEIQRTEQGDSAMYLCASSPFSGTGELFFGEGSRLTVL.

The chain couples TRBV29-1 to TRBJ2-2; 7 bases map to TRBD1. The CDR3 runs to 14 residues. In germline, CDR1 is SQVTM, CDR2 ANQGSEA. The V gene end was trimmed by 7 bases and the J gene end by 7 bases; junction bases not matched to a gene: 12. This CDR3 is CSATQGILGGELFF. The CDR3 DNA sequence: TGCAGCGCAACACAGGGGATCCTAGGCGGGGAGCTGTTTTTT.

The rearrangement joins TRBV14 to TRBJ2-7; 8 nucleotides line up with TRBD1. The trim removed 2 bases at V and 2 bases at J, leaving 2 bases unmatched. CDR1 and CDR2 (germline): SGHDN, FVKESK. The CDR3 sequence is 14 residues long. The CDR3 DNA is TGTGCCAGCAGCCAAAGACAGGGGACCTACGAGCAGTACTTC. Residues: CASSQRQGTYEQYF.

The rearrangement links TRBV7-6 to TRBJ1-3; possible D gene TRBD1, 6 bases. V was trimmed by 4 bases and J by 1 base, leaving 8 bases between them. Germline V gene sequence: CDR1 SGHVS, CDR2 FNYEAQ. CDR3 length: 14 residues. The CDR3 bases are TGTGCCAGCAGCTACACAGGGTCTGGAAACACCATATATTTT. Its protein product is CASSYTGSGNTIYF.

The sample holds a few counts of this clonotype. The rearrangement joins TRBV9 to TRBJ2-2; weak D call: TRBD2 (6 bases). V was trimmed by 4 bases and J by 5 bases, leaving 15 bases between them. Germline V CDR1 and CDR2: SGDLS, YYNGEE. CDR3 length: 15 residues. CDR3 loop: CASSSSRERTGELFF. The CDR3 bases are TGTGCCAGCAGCTCCTCACGGGAGAGGACCGGGGAGCTGTTTTTT.

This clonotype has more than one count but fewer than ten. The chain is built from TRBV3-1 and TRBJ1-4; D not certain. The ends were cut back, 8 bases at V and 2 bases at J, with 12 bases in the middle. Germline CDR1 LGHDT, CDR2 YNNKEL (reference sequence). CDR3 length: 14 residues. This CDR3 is CASRWGSTNEKLFF. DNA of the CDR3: TGTGCCAGCCGATGGGGATCCACTAATGAAAAACTGTTTTTT.

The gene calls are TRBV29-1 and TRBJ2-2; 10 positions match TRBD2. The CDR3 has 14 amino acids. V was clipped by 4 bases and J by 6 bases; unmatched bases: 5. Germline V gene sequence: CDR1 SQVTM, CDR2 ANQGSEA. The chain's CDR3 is CSVGTSGPAGELFF. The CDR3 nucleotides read TGCAGCGTTGGGACTAGCGGTCCGGCCGGGGAGCTGTTTTTT.

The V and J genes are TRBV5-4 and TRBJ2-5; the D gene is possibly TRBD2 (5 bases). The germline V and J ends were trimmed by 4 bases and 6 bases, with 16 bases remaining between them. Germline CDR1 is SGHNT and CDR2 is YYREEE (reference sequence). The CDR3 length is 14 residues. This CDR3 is CASSPSGIGKTQYF. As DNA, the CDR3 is TGTGCCAGCAGCCCCTCGGGGATAGGAAAGACCCAGTACTTC.

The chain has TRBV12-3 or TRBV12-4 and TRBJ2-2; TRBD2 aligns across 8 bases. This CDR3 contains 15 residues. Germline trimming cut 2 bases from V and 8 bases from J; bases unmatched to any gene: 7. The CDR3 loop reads CASSLIAGFRGELFF. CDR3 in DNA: TGTGCCAGCAGTTTAATAGCGGGGTTCCGGGGGGAGCTGTTTTTT.

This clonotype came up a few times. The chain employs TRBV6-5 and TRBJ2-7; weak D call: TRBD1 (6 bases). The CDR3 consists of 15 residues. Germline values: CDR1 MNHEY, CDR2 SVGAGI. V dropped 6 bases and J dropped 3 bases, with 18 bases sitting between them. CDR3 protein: CASRPRQANLYEQYF. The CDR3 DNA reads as TGTGCCAGCAGGCCTCGACAGGCCAATCTCTACGAGCAGTACTTC.

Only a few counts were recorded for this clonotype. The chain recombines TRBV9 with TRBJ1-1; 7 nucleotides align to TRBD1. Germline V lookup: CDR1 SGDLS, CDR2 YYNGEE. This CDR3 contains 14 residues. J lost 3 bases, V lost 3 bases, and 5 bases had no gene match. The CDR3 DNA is TGTGCCAGCAGCGGCGGGACAGTGGACACTGAAGCTTTCTTT. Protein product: CASSGGTVDTEAFF.